This is a list of T cell receptor beta chains from one sample in a study of T cells in tuberculosis. Clones were sequenced by immunoSEQ multiplex PCR, and TCRdb holds only the in-frame ones, with some missing. The sample lists 25,000 to 30,000 clones, around 89% seen once, with under 8% in the top ten. The sample consisted of PBMCs. The receptor source for this set is a donor between 10 and 29 years old with latent tuberculosis or without tuberculosis infection. The CDR3 runs from the conserved cysteine through the conserved F or W. A D gene is named only where the DNA matches it firmly. Rows give clone size only sometimes, using once, few, many, or a class for an expanded clone.

CDR3nt,CDR3aa,v_gene,d_gene,len,abundance,j_gene
TGTGCCAGTAGTATGGTTTTGGCAGCGTTTGGCTACACCTTC,CASSMVLAAFGYTF,TRBV19,-,14,few,TRBJ1-2
TGTGCCATCAGACGGAGGGACTACGAGCAGTACTTC,CAIRRRDYEQYF,TRBV10-3,-,12,-,TRBJ2-7
TGTGCCAGCAGCGTAGTTCCACCTCCAGGGACAGATACGCAGTATTTT,CASSVVPPPGTDTQYF,TRBV9,-,16,-,TRBJ2-3
TGTGCCAGCAGCTCCCTCACAGGGAGCAACTATGGCTACACCTTC,CASSSLTGSNYGYTF,TRBV13,-,15,few,TRBJ1-2
TGTGCCAGCAGCCGGGGAGCGGGGGGAGATCAAGAGACCCAGTACTTC,CASSRGAGGDQETQYF,TRBV4-2,TRBD2,16,-,TRBJ2-5
TGTGCCAGCAGCCGAATGGGCGGGCCCCGGCCTTTGTATGAAGCTTTCTTT,CASSRMGGPRPLYEAFF,TRBV7-6,-,17,-,TRBJ1-1
TGCGCCAGCAGCCAAGGAGGGGGTAGGGGAGGGGCCTACGAGCAGTACTTC,CASSQGGGRGGAYEQYF,TRBV4-1,-,17,-,TRBJ2-7
TGTGCCACCCTAGCGGAAGCCAACACTGAAGCTTTCTTT,CATLAEANTEAFF,TRBV19,-,13,-,TRBJ1-1
TGTGCCAGCAGAGTGCAGGGGGCTAATGAAAAACTGTTTTTT,CASRVQGANEKLFF,TRBV6-5,TRBD1,14,-,TRBJ1-4
TGCGCCAGCAGCTTGGTCCGGGACAGAGACTACGAGCAGTACTTC,CASSLVRDRDYEQYF,TRBV5-1,TRBD1,15,-,TRBJ2-7
TGCGCCAGCAGCCAAGATCCTAAGTGGGGCTTAGGGGAGCTGTTTTTT,CASSQDPKWGLGELFF,TRBV4-1,-,16,-,TRBJ2-2
TGTGCCAGCAGTGTCGGGCGGGGGGGCGCGGGAAAGACCCAGTACTTC,CASSVGRGGAGKTQYF,TRBV2,TRBD2,16,once,TRBJ2-5
TGCAGCGTTGGAACCTTACTAGGCGCAGATACGCAGTATTTT,CSVGTLLGADTQYF,TRBV29-1,-,14,-,TRBJ2-3
TGTGCCAGCAAGGAGGCCAGCACAGATACGCAGTATTTT,CASKEASTDTQYF,TRBV6-1,-,13,-,TRBJ2-3
TGTGCCAGCAGCGCTCTAGCCCGGGACAGGGAGAATAACTATGGCTACACCTTC,CASSALARDRENNYGYTF,TRBV11-2,TRBD1,18,-,TRBJ1-2
TGTGCCAGCAGCGTAGGTGGAGCGTTGTGGGATGAGCAGTTCTTC,CASSVGGALWDEQFF,TRBV9,-,15,medium-sized,TRBJ2-1
TGTGCCAGCCGACGAGACAGATCCGAGATCGATAGCAATCAGCCCCAGCATTTT,CASRRDRSEIDSNQPQHF,TRBV27,-,18,-,TRBJ1-5
TGTGCCAGCAGTTCCGGGTCTTATGGCTACACCTTC,CASSSGSYGYTF,TRBV28,-,12,-,TRBJ1-2
TGTGCCAGCCCCCCGAGGGTTTCCCGCTCCTACGAGCAGTACTTC,CASPPRVSRSYEQYF,TRBV6-1,-,15,-,TRBJ2-7
TGTGCCAGCAGCTTAGTCGGACAAATTAATTCACCCCTCCACTTT,CASSLVGQINSPLHF,TRBV7-9,-,15,-,TRBJ1-6
TGCAGCGTCGAAACGGGACAGGGGAGGTACGAGCAGTACTTC,CSVETGQGRYEQYF,TRBV29-1,TRBD1,14,-,TRBJ2-7
TGCGCCAGCAGCTATAACGGTCCTAGCACAGATACGCAGTATTTT,CASSYNGPSTDTQYF,TRBV5-1,-,15,-,TRBJ2-3
TGTGCCAGCAGTTTGTGGGGGGGCCGGGGTCAGCCCCAGCATTTT,CASSLWGGRGQPQHF,TRBV28,-,15,-,TRBJ1-5
TGCAGCGGCCAGGGGGGCTATGGCTACACCTTC,CSGQGGYGYTF,TRBV29-1,TRBD1,11,-,TRBJ1-2
TGTTCGGGGATGTGGGCCTACAATGAGCAGTTCTTC,CSGMWAYNEQFF,TRBV29-1,-,12,-,TRBJ2-1
TGTGCCAGTAGTCGGACAGATACGCAGTATTTT,CASSRTDTQYF,TRBV19,-,11,-,TRBJ2-3
TGCGCCAGCAGCTGGCAAGAGACAGTTCTAGGGCAGTATTTT,CASSWQETVLGQYF,TRBV5-1,-,14,-,TRBJ2-3
TGTGCCAGTAGTCCCTCGGTGGGGGGCACTGAAGCTTTCTTT,CASSPSVGGTEAFF,TRBV19,-,14,-,TRBJ1-1
TGTGCCAGCAGCTTCGAGGGTAGTACGCAGTATTTT,CASSFEGSTQYF,TRBV7-2,-,12,-,TRBJ2-3
TGTGCCAGCAGTACAGGGGGTGGCGAGCAGTACTTC,CASSTGGGEQYF,TRBV5-6,TRBD1,12,-,TRBJ2-7
TGTGCCAGCAGCCCCTTCACAGGGATAAGCACAGATACGCAGTATTTT,CASSPFTGISTDTQYF,TRBV14,-,16,-,TRBJ2-3
TGTGCCAGCAGCATATCCACAGATACGCAGTATTTT,CASSISTDTQYF,TRBV11-2,-,12,-,TRBJ2-3
TGTGCCAGCAGCCGGGACAGGGCGACCTACGAGCAGTACTTC,CASSRDRATYEQYF,TRBV2,TRBD1,14,-,TRBJ2-7
TGTGCCAGCAGTTTAAGTTTATTCGGGACGCAGGCAGGGGGATATGGCTACACCTTC,CASSLSLFGTQAGGYGYTF,TRBV28,TRBD1,19,-,TRBJ1-2
TGTGCCAGCAGCGGTAGGGAGGGGAACACCGGGGAGCTGTTTTTT,CASSGREGNTGELFF,TRBV9,TRBD2,15,once,TRBJ2-2
TGTGCCAGCAGCCCAGGGATCCCTTTAGAAAGCTATGGCTACACCTTC,CASSPGIPLESYGYTF,TRBV7-9,-,16,-,TRBJ1-2
TGTGCCAGCAGCGTACACATGAACACTGAAGCTTTCTTT,CASSVHMNTEAFF,TRBV9,-,13,once,TRBJ1-1
TGTGCCAGCAGCCAAGGACAGGGGGCGACGGAGACCCAGTACTTC,CASSQGQGATETQYF,TRBV7-7,TRBD1,15,-,TRBJ2-5
TGTGCCAGCAGCCCCCCCGGACAGGGGGAGTCAGATACGCAGTATTTT,CASSPPGQGESDTQYF,TRBV7-8,TRBD1,16,-,TRBJ2-3
TGTGCCAGCTACAGTAGGTCCTCTGGGGCCAACGTCCTGACTTTC,CASYSRSSGANVLTF,TRBV19,-,15,-,TRBJ2-6
TGTGCCAGCAGTGACGGCGGGGCCGGGGATGAAGCTTTCTTT,CASSDGGAGDEAFF,TRBV6-4,-,14,-,TRBJ1-1
TGTGCCAGCAGCTTAGGGGGGGACAGGGTAACCTACGAGCAGTACTTC,CASSLGGDRVTYEQYF,TRBV7-9,TRBD1,16,once,TRBJ2-7
TGTGCCAGCTCACCAGTTCTCTCCTACGAGCAGTACTTC,CASSPVLSYEQYF,TRBV18,-,13,-,TRBJ2-7
TGTGCCAGCACCGGGACAGGGTCGTTTTTGAGCACAGATACGCAGTATTTT,CASTGTGSFLSTDTQYF,TRBV5-4,TRBD1,17,-,TRBJ2-3
TGTGCCAGCAGTTTTTACCCGGGACAGGGTATGGCTTTCTTT,CASSFYPGQGMAFF,TRBV27,TRBD1,14,-,TRBJ1-1
TGTGCCAGCAGTCCATTCGGACAGGAGTACTATGGCTACACCTTC,CASSPFGQEYYGYTF,TRBV27,TRBD1,15,-,TRBJ1-2
TGTGCCAGCAGCTTCAGACAGGGACCGAACACTGAAGCTTTCTTT,CASSFRQGPNTEAFF,TRBV5-4,TRBD1,15,-,TRBJ1-1
TGTGCCAGCAGCCGTGGACTAGAGAACACCGGGGAGCTGTTTTTT,CASSRGLENTGELFF,TRBV5-4,TRBD2,15,-,TRBJ2-2